A single sample is the source of the 5 T cell receptor beta chains below, sequenced in a study of T-cell reconstitution after alpha-beta-depleted transplantation in children. Preparation of the TCRbeta library used unique molecular identifiers. TCRdb analysed the PCR reads with MiXCR anew, one entry per CDR3 protein. This table has some 200,000 distinct CDR3 sequences, less than 8% appearing once. The specimen was PBMCs from the stem cell graft donor, collected from the stem cell graft. These receptors originate from a human donor who donated a stem cell graft to a child with Wiskott-Aldrich syndrome.

This clonotype has at least ten counts. V usage is TRBV24-1 and J usage is TRBJ2-5; a possible D gene is TRBD2 (5 bases). This CDR3 comprises 14 residues. From germline, CDR1 is KGHDR and CDR2 SFDVKD. V lost 9 bases to trimming and J lost 4 bases, with 17 bases between them. CDR3 nucleotide sequence: TGTGCCACCCAAGAGGGAGCGCGTGGAGAGACCCAGTACTTC. It encodes CATQEGARGETQYF.

Ten or more counts support this clonotype. J is TRBJ2-1 and V is TRBV24-1; possibly TRBD2 for D (6 bases). Trimming pared 0 bases from V and 0 bases from J, leaving 8 bases between. The length of the CDR3 is 16 residues. From germline, CDR1 is KGHDR and CDR2 SFDVKD. CDR3 in DNA: TGTGCCACCAGTGATTTGGTCGGGAGCTCCTACAATGAGCAGTTCTTC. Translating it yields CATSDLVGSSYNEQFF.

Only a few counts were recorded for this clonotype. This sequence joins TRBV7-2 and TRBJ2-5; D may be TRBD1 (5 bases). This CDR3 contains 15 residues. Trimming stripped 4 bases from V and 4 bases from J, with 16 bases between. Looked up from germline, CDR1 is SGHTA and CDR2 is FQGNSA. The CDR3 DNA follows: TGTGCCAGCAGCTCAAGGGGATCACCACTAGAGACCCAGTACTTC. Protein sequence: CASSSRGSPLETQYF.

This clonotype came up many times. The chain uses TRBV7-9 and TRBJ2-3; 13 bases agree with TRBD2. The V segment lost 4 bases and the J segment 4 bases; nucleotides outside the gene matches: 5. The germline gives CDR1 SEHNR, CDR2 FQNEAQ (reference sequence). This CDR3 has 16 amino acids. CDR3 nucleotide sequence: TGTGCCAGCAGCTCCTCGGGACTAGCGGGGCCAGATACGCAGTATTTT. Encoded protein: CASSSSGLAGPDTQYF.

There are many counts of this clonotype. The V call is TRBV29-1, the J call TRBJ2-5, with a possible D match to TRBD1 (5 bases). The germline gives CDR1 SQVTM, CDR2 ANQGSEA. CDR3 length equals 11 residues. Trimming removed 7 bases at V and 3 bases at J, with 9 bases between. The CDR3 coding sequence is TGCAGCGCAGGGAACAAAGAGACCCAGTACTTC. It specifies CSAGNKETQYF.